One and the same sample provided the 4 T cell receptor beta chains below, sequenced in a study of blood T cell repertoires in COVID-19. The protocol was immunoSEQ multiplex PCR, while the TCRdb copy is restricted to in-frame clones and leaves out a portion. This table holds roughly 700,000 clones, around 90% found once. The sequenced sample was peripheral blood. The receptors originated from a woman in her late teens or twenties with acute or convalescent COVID-19.

This chain links TRBV3-1 (or the pseudogene TRBV3-2) with TRBJ1-4; 9 bases line up with TRBD1. There are 17 residues in the CDR3. V lost 2 bases to trimming and J lost 3 bases; unmatched junction nucleotides: 7. The V gene's germline CDR1 is LGHDT and CDR2 YNNKEL (reference sequence). This chain's CDR3 is CASSQRADRGPNEKLFF. The CDR3 region has the DNA TGTGCCAGCAGCCAACGGGCGGACAGGGGCCCTAATGAAAAACTGTTTTTT.

J is TRBJ2-7 and V is TRBV11-2; 7 nucleotides agree with TRBD1. The trim removed 3 bases at V and 8 bases at J, leaving 4 bases unmatched. CDR3 length: 12 residues. Germline CDR1 SGHAT, CDR2 FQNNGV. CDR3 residues: CASSLDRSKQYF. The CDR3 DNA reads TGTGCCAGCAGCTTGGACAGGTCAAAGCAGTACTTC.

This sequence joins TRBV19 and TRBJ1-3; D remains unclear. This CDR3 contains 14 residues. The V and J ends lost 6 bases and 0 bases respectively, with 9 bases between them. Germline V gene sequence: CDR1 LNHDA, CDR2 SQIVND (reference sequence). CDR3 nucleotide sequence: TGTGCCAGTAGGAGGCAAAGCTCTGGAAACACCATATATTTT. Residues: CASRRQSSGNTIYF.

This sequence joins TRBV5-1 and TRBJ2-7; D might be TRBD2 (5 bases). Germline CDR1 reads SGHRS; CDR2 reads YFSETQ. V was pared by 5 bases and J by 4 bases, with 13 bases between. The CDR3 has 13 residues. The CDR3 DNA reads TGCGCCAGCAGATCCGTACCGGGGTACGAGCAGTACTTC. It is translated as CASRSVPGYEQYF. The full variable domain, its missing parts supplied by reference TRBV5-1 and TRBJ2-7, is KAGVTQTPRYLIKTRGQQVTLSCSPISGHRSVSWYQQTPGQGLQFLFEYFSETQRNKGNFPGRFSGRQFSNSRSEMNVSTLELGDSALYLCASRSVPGYEQYFGPGTRLTVT.